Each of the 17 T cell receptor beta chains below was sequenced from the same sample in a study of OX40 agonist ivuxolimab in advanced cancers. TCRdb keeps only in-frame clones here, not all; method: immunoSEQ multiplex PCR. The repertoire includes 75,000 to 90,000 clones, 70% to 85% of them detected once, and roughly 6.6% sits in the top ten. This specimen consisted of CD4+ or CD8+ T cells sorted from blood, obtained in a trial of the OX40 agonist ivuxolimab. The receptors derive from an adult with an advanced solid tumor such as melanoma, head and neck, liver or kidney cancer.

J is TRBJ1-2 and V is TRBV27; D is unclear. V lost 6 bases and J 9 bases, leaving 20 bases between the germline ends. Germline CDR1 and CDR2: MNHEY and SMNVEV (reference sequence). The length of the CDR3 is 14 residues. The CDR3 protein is CASREIMTPLRYTF. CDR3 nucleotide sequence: TGTGCCAGCAGAGAGATCATGACCCCGCTCCGCTACACCTTC.

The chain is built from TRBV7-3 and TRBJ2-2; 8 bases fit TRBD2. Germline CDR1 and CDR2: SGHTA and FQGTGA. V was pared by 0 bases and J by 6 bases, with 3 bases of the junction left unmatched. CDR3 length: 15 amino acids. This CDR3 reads CASSLTREGAGELFF. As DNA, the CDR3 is TGTGCCAGCAGCTTAACCCGGGAGGGCGCCGGGGAGCTGTTTTTT.

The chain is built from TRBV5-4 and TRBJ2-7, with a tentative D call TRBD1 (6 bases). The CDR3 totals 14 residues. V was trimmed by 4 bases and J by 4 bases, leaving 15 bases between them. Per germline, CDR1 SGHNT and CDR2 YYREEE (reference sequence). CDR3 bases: TGTGCCAGCAGCCTGGGACAAGGACGGTACGAGCAGTACTTC. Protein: CASSLGQGRYEQYF.

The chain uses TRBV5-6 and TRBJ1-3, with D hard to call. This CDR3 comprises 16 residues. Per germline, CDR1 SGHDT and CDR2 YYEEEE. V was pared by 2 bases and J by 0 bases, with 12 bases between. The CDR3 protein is CASSFTYYDSGNTIYF. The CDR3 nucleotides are TGTGCCAGCAGCTTTACGTATTATGACTCTGGAAACACCATATATTTT.

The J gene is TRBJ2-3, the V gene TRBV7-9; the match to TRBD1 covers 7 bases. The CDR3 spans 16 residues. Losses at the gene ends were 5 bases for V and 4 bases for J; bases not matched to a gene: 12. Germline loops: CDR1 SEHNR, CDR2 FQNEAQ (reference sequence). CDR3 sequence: CASSPRGQAGADTQYF. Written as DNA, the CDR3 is TGTGCCAGCAGCCCCCGCGGACAGGCTGGGGCAGATACGCAGTATTTT.

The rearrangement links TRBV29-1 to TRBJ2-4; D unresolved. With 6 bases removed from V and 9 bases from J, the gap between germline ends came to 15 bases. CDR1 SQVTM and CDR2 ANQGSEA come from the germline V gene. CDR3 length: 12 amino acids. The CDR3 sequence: CSVITTDRIQYF. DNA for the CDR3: TGCAGCGTCATCACTACGGACCGCATTCAGTACTTC.

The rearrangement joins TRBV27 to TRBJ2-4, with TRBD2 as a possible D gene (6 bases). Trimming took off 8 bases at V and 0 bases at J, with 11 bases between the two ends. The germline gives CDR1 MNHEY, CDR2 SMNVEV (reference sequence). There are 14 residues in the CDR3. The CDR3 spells CASSGDLAKNIQYF. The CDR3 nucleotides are TGTGCCAGCTCGGGAGATTTAGCCAAAAACATTCAGTACTTC.

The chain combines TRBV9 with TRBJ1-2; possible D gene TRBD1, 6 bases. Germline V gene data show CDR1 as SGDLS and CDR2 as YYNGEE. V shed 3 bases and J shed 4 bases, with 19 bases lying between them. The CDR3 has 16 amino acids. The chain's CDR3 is CASSGGTSDSFYGYTF. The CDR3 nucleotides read TGTGCCAGCAGCGGAGGGACCTCGGACAGCTTCTATGGCTACACCTTC.

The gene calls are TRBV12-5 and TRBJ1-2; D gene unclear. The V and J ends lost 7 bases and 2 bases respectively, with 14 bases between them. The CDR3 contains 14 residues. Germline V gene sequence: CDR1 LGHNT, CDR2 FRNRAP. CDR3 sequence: CASARGPMNYGYTF. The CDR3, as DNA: TGTGCTAGTGCCCGCGGGCCGATGAACTATGGCTACACCTTC.

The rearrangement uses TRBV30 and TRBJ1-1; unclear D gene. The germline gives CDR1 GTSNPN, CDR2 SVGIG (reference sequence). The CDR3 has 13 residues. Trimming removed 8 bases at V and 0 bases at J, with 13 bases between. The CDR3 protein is CALARGMNTEAFF. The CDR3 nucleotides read TGTGCCCTTGCACGGGGTATGAACACTGAAGCTTTCTTT.

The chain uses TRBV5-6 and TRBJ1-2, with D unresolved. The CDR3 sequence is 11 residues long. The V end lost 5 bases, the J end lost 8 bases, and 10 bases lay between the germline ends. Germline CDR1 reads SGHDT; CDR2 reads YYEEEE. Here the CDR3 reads CASRSELGYTF. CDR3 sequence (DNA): TGTGCCAGCAGATCAGAACTCGGCTACACCTTC.

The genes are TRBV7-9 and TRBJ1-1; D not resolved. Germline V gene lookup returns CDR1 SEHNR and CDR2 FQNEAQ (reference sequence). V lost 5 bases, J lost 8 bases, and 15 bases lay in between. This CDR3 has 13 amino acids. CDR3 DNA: TGTGCCAGCAGCCCCACAAGGGCCGCAGAAGCTTTCTTT. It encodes CASSPTRAAEAFF. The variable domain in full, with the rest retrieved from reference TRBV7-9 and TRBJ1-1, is DTGVSQNPRHKITKRGQNVTFRCDPISEHNRLYWYRQTLGQGPEFLTYFQNEAQLEKSRLLSDRFSAERPKGSFSTLEIQRTEQGDSAMYLCASSPTRAAEAFFGQGTRLTVV.

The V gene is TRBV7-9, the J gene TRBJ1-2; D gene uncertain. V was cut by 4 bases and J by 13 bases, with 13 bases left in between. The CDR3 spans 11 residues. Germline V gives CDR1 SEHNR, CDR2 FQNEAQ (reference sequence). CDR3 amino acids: CASSSGRFPTF. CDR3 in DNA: TGTGCCAGCAGCTCAGGACGGTTTCCCACCTTC.

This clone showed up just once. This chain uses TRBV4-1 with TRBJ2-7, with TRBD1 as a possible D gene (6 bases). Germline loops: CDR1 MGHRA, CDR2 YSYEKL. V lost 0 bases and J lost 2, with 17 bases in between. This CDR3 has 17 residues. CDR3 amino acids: CASSQDPIRGSPYEQYF. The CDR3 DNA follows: TGCGCCAGCAGCCAAGATCCAATAAGGGGGTCGCCCTACGAGCAGTACTTC.

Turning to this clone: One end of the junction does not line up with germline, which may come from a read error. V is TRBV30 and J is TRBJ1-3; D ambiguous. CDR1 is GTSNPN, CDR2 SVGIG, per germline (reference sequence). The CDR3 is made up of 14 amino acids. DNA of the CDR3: TGTGCCTGGAGGGGTGCGAGTTCTGGACACACCATATATTTT. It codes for CAWRGASSGHTIYF.

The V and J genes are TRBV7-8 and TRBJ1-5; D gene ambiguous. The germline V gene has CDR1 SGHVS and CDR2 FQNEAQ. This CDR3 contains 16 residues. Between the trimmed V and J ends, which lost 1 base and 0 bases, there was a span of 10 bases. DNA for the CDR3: TGTGCCAGCAGCTTAGAAGGCAGGTATAGCAATCAGCCCCAGCATTTT. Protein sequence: CASSLEGRYSNQPQHF.

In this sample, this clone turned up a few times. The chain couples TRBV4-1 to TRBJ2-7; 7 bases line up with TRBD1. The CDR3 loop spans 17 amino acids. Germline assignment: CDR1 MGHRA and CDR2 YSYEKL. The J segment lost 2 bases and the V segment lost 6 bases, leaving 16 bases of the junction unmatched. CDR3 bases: TGCGCCAGCAGTAGAGGGACAGTAGAATCTTCCACCTACGAGCAGTACTTC. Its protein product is CASSRGTVESSTYEQYF.